The clone carrying this T cell receptor (beta chain) was seen many times. Its antigen remains unknown. The trim removed 3 bases at V and 7 bases at J, leaving 7 bases unmatched. Germline CDR1 SGHTA, CDR2 FQGNSA. The CDR3 runs 15 residues. This entry belongs to a study of T cells after yellow fever vaccination. Overall study: Preparation of the low-cell-number fractions used SMART-Seq v4 Ultra Low Input.

Study-level points and caveats: Abundant clonotypes (contaminants from the bulk population) could be present in FACS-sorted repertoires. Post-booster samples contained most primary-vaccination clones (about 96% CD4, around 90% CD8).

Making TCR cDNA involved 5'RACE template switching, which added UMIs and a universal primer site. One entry per CDR3 protein results from TCRdb running MiXCR on the 5' RACE reads. Among 200,000 to 300,000 distinct CDR3 sequences listed, more than 3.5% were seen once. This TCR was recovered from a man aged 18 to 30 who received the YFV17D yellow fever vaccine. Source: PBMCs, taken 15 days after the yellow fever booster vaccination. The gene calls are TRBV7-2 and TRBJ2-2; 8 bases align to TRBD2. This CDR3 reads CASSFYGGAGGELFF. CDR3 bases: TGTGCCAGCAGCTTTTACGGGGGGGCCGGCGGGGAGCTGTTTTTT. Variable domain in full (rest from reference TRBV7-2 and TRBJ2-2): GAGVSQSPSNKVTEKGKDVELRCDPISGHTALYWYRQSLGQGLEFLIYFQGNSAPDKSGLPSDRFSAERTGGSVSTLTIQRTQQEDSAVYLCASSFYGGAGGELFFGEGSRLTVL.